A selection of T cell receptor beta chains follows, all from one sample in a study of blood T cells in healthy people across ages. TCRdb itself ran the 5' RACE reads through MiXCR, one entry per CDR3 protein. Here the sample spans around 1.5 million distinct CDR3 sequences, 59% being singletons. The sequencing input was blood. The origin of the receptors is a man younger than 35 in good health. Each CDR3 is given with its conserved first and last residue. A D gene is named only where the DNA matches it firmly. Size tells how often a clone was seen (once, few, many) or the class of an expanded clone, and some rows leave it out.

V gene,J gene,clone size,D gene,CDR3 protein,CDR3 DNA
TRBV2,TRBJ2-5,-,TRBD2,CPSQVLAGGPTGRTQYF,TGTCCCAGCCAAGTACTAGCGGGGGGACCCACAGGTCGGACCCAGTACTTC
TRBV12-3/TRBV12-4,TRBJ2-7,many,TRBD1,CASSPDRGYEQYF,TGTGCCAGCAGCCCGGACAGGGGCTACGAGCAGTACTTC
TRBV28,TRBJ1-5,-,-,CASSPIPGGNQPQHF,TGTGCCAGCAGTCCAATTCCGGGGGGTAATCAGCCCCAGCATTTT
TRBV15,TRBJ2-7,-,-,CATSTPGAPGSSYEQYF,TGTGCCACCAGCACCCCAGGTGCGCCGGGGTCCTCCTACGAGCAGTACTTC
TRBV27,TRBJ2-7,few,-,CASSPTGPQYYEQYF,TGTGCCAGCAGTCCGACGGGTCCCCAGTACTACGAGCAGTACTTC
TRBV28,TRBJ1-4,few,-,CASSNPFLLVEDEKLFF,TGTGCCAGCAGCAACCCCTTCCTACTCGTTGAGGACGAAAAACTGTTTTTT
TRBV6-5,TRBJ2-3,-,-,CASSRGTYNTDTQYF,TGTGCCAGCAGTAGGGGGACATATAACACAGATACGCAGTATTTT
TRBV24-1,TRBJ2-1,many,-,CATSDLGGATRDEQFF,TGTGCCACCAGTGATTTGGGGGGGGCGACGCGGGATGAGCAGTTCTTC
TRBV7-9,TRBJ2-5,-,-,CASTLGLGDEQYF,TGTGCCAGCACCCTAGGGCTAGGGGATGAGCAGTACTTC
TRBV28,TRBJ2-4,-,-,CASSLLQGGTDIQYF,TGTGCCAGCAGTTTATTACAGGGAGGGACAGACATTCAGTACTTC
TRBV29-1,TRBJ1-3,-,-,CSARFSPGSEGNTIYF,TGCAGCGCCCGCTTCTCACCGGGATCGGAGGGAAACACCATATATTTT
TRBV4-1,TRBJ1-1,once,-,CASSQDPPTEAFF,TGCGCCAGCAGCCAAGATCCGCCCACTGAAGCTTTCTTT
TRBV7-2,TRBJ1-4,-,-,CASSLSTTVNNEKLFF,TGTGCCAGCAGCTTAAGTACGACAGTCAATAATGAAAAACTGTTTTTT
TRBV3-1,TRBJ2-3,-,TRBD2,CASSPQVAGASTDTQYF,TGTGCCAGCAGCCCTCAAGTGGCGGGAGCTAGTACAGATACGCAGTATTTT
TRBV15,TRBJ1-1,once,-,CATSGYAGTEAFF,TGTGCCACCAGCGGATACGCAGGGACTGAAGCTTTCTTT
TRBV15,TRBJ1-4,few,TRBD1,CATSRDRQGGGSREKLFF,TGTGCCACCAGCAGAGACCGACAGGGTGGAGGGTCTAGGGAAAAACTGTTTTTT
TRBV10-2,TRBJ1-2,-,-,CASSEPTSGTRNYGYTF,TGCGCCAGCAGTGAACCTACCTCCGGGACAAGGAACTATGGCTACACCTTC
TRBV11-2,TRBJ2-7,many,TRBD1,CASSYGTGTYEQYF,TGTGCCAGCAGTTACGGGACAGGGACCTACGAGCAGTACTTC
TRBV4-1,TRBJ1-4,-,-,CASSQENKKLFF,TGCGCCAGCAGCCAAGAAAATAAAAAACTGTTTTTT
TRBV11-2,TRBJ2-3,-,TRBD2,CASSLDLSGGGDTQYF,TGTGCCAGCAGCTTGGACCTTAGCGGGGGGGGTGATACGCAGTATTTT
TRBV14,TRBJ2-1,-,-,CASSQVDNEQFF,TGTGCCAGCAGCCAAGTTGACAATGAGCAGTTCTTC